Listed here are 23 T cell receptor beta chains from one sample, sequenced in a study of blood T cells in healthy people across ages. With a J-beta primer mix and a sample-barcoded 5' primer, a second PCR ran about 6 to 11 cycles. TCRdb reprocessed the 5' RACE reads with MiXCR, giving one entry per CDR3 protein. This sample has just over 1 million distinct CDR3 sequences, with 45% found just once. The source material was blood. All receptors come from an older woman in good health.

The chain carries TRBV7-8 and TRBJ2-1; D call uncertain. Germline V CDR1 and CDR2: SGHVS, FQNEAQ. Trimming stripped 4 bases from V and 5 bases from J, with 9 bases between. CDR3 length equals 13 residues. CDR3 sequence (DNA): TGTGCCAGCAGCTCTATAAACAACAATGAGCAGTTCTTC. As protein: CASSSINNNEQFF.

The chain joins TRBV27 to TRBJ2-5, with TRBD2 identical over 7 bases. The CDR3 length is 13 residues. Germline values: CDR1 MNHEY, CDR2 SMNVEV (reference sequence). V dropped 5 bases and J dropped 3; count of bases not matched to a gene: 3. The CDR3 loop reads CASSPLAEETQYF. DNA for the CDR3: TGTGCCAGCAGTCCCCTAGCGGAAGAGACCCAGTACTTC.

The chain recombines TRBV6-1 with TRBJ1-4; a possible D gene is TRBD1 (6 bases). CDR1 is MNHNS and CDR2 is SASEGT in the germline V gene. This CDR3 has 14 amino acids. Deletions cut 6 bases from V and 4 bases from J, with 12 bases between. The CDR3 region is CASRPGHGNEKLFF. The CDR3 nucleotides are TGTGCCAGCAGGCCGGGACACGGTAATGAAAAACTGTTTTTT.

Here the CDR3 reads CASSLDAVADTQYF. CDR3 in DNA: TGTGCCAGCAGCTTAGACGCGGTAGCAGATACGCAGTATTTT. V and J are TRBV5-6 and TRBJ2-3; no reliable D call. This CDR3 contains 14 residues. V shed 2 bases and J shed 4 bases, with 11 bases lying between them. Germline V gene data show CDR1 as SGHDT and CDR2 as YYEEEE.

In its sample, this clonotype was seen a few times. The chain employs TRBV30 and TRBJ2-5; 7 bases align to TRBD1. CDR3 size: 15 residues. Germline-derived CDR1 and CDR2 are GTSNPN and SVGIG (reference sequence). J was trimmed by 2 bases and V by 8 bases; bases with no gene match: 14. In nucleotides, the CDR3 is TGTGCCCGGACCATGGGGGACAGCCGTCAAGAGACCCAGTACTTC. Its protein is CARTMGDSRQETQYF.

V usage is TRBV2 and J usage is TRBJ1-6; 8 nucleotides match TRBD1. V lost 8 bases to trimming and J lost 7 bases; unmatched junction nucleotides: 4. Germline CDR1 and CDR2: SNHLY and FYNNEI. CDR3 length: 13 residues. CDR3 region: CASADRENSPLHF. CDR3 DNA sequence: TGTGCCAGCGCGGACAGGGAGAATTCACCCCTCCACTTT.

This clonotype was seen a few times. This chain links TRBV10-3 with TRBJ2-7; D is undetermined. Trimming took off 10 bases at V and 3 bases at J, with 10 bases between the two ends. The length of the CDR3 is 11 residues. The germline CDR1 and CDR2 sequences are ENHRY and SYGVKD. For the CDR3, the DNA is TGTGCCACCGCCCCTGACTACGAGCAGTACTTC. Its translation: CATAPDYEQYF.

This clonotype has at least ten counts. The chain joins TRBV7-2 to TRBJ2-1, with TRBD2 identical over 11 bases. This CDR3 has 17 residues. Germline CDR1 and CDR2: SGHTA and FQGNSA. J gave up 10 bases and V 5 bases, and 16 bases lay outside the gene matches. CDR3 amino acids: CASSAGLAALRLEEQFF. CDR3 nucleotide sequence: TGTGCCAGCAGCGCGGGACTAGCGGCTTTGCGGTTGGAGGAGCAGTTCTTC.

This chain connects TRBV3-1 to TRBJ2-3; D gene unclear. With 2 bases removed from V and 4 bases from J, the gap between germline ends came to 13 bases. The CDR3 has 15 residues. Germline V lookup: CDR1 LGHDT, CDR2 YNNKEL (reference sequence). The CDR3 sequence: CASSQSISSSDTQYF. DNA for the CDR3: TGTGCCAGCAGCCAATCCATTTCTAGTTCAGATACGCAGTATTTT.

This clonotype has just one count. This rearrangement joins TRBV4-1 to TRBJ2-1; TRBD2 matches 12 bases. Trimming cost V 0 bases and J 8 bases; bases outside gene matches: 8. CDR1 and CDR2 from the germline V gene are MGHRA and YSYEKL. There are 17 residues in the CDR3. The CDR3 here is CASSQDETSGRGYEQFF. CDR3 nucleotide sequence: TGCGCCAGCAGCCAAGATGAGACTAGCGGGAGAGGGTATGAGCAGTTCTTC.

CDR3 in amino acids: CASSLADTTYNEQFF. The CDR3 DNA reads TGCGCCAGCAGCTTGGCGGACACCACCTACAATGAGCAGTTCTTC. J is TRBJ2-1 and V is TRBV5-1; a weak D match, TRBD1 (5 bases). V shed 0 bases and J shed 2 bases, with 9 bases lying between them. The CDR3 is 15 residues long. CDR1 SGHRS and CDR2 YFSETQ come from the germline V gene.

V and J are TRBV27 and TRBJ2-3; D possibly corresponds to TRBD1 (6 bases). V shed 5 bases and J shed 1 base, with 10 bases lying between them. Germline V CDR1 and CDR2: MNHEY, SMNVEV (reference sequence). This CDR3 spans 14 amino acids. The CDR3 coding sequence is TGTGCCAGCAGTCCGTGGACAGGCACAGATACGCAGTATTTT. It yields the protein CASSPWTGTDTQYF.

The rearrangement joins TRBV12-5 to TRBJ2-1; TRBD1 matches at 9 bases. After removal of 4 bases from V and 8 bases from J, the junction contained 9 bases not matched to a gene. Germline CDR1 is LGHNT and CDR2 is FRNRAP. This CDR3 region has 15 residues. CDR3 bases: TGTGCTAGTGGTTGGGGACAGGGTTTTCGGGATGAGCAGTTCTTC. This codes for CASGWGQGFRDEQFF. Drawing the rest from reference TRBV12-5 and TRBJ2-1, the complete variable domain is DARVTQTPRHKVTEMGQEVTMRCQPILGHNTVFWYRQTMMQGLELLAYFRNRAPLDDSGMPKDRFSAEMPDATLATLKIQPSEPRDSAVYFCASGWGQGFRDEQFFGPGTRLTVL.

About this clonotype: The junction differs from germline at one of its ends, possibly a read error. The J gene is TRBJ2-5, the V gene TRBV27, with D possibly matching TRBD2 (5 bases). The CDR3 runs to 14 residues. The germline CDR1 and CDR2 sequences are MNHEY and SMNVEV (reference sequence). This chain's CDR3 is CVSSPDWPTREQYF. CDR3 in DNA: TGTGTCAGCAGTCCGGACTGGCCAACTAGAGAGCAGTACTTC.

This clonotype was seen only a few times. The genes are TRBV7-3 and TRBJ2-1; TRBD2 matches 13 bases. The germline V gene has CDR1 SGHTA and CDR2 FQGTGA. The CDR3 covers 14 residues. V was clipped by 1 base and J by 11 bases; unmatched bases: 2. For the CDR3, the DNA is TGTGCCAGCAGCTTAAGTGGGACTAGCGGGAAGCAGTTCTTC. The encoded protein is CASSLSGTSGKQFF.

The genes are TRBV10-3 and TRBJ2-1; D is uncertain. V was clipped by 8 bases and J by 9 bases, with 11 bases between them. The CDR3 is 11 amino acids. The V gene's germline CDR1 is ENHRY and CDR2 SYGVKD. CDR3 loop: CAIGSASEQFF. In nucleotides, the CDR3 is TGTGCCATCGGGTCGGCAAGTGAGCAGTTCTTC.

With respect to this clonotype: A much larger clone sits a single nucleotide away, making a read error possible. This chain uses TRBV9 with TRBJ2-7; the match to TRBD1 covers 10 bases. The CDR3 contains 15 residues. After removal of 5 bases from V and 12 bases from J, the junction contained 17 bases not matched to a gene. Germline lookup yields CDR1 SGDLS and CDR2 YYNGEE. The CDR3 protein is CASSRQGARQETLYF. The CDR3 DNA is TGTGCCAGCAGTCGACAGGGGGCTAGGCAAGAGACCCTGTACTTC.

V and J are TRBV20-1 and TRBJ2-1, with 9 bases that match TRBD2. Germline V CDR1 and CDR2: DFQATT, SNEGSKA (reference sequence). V shed 5 bases, J shed 2 bases, and the junction held 10 bases outside the gene matches. The CDR3 sequence is 16 residues long. The CDR3: CSAPRLSGGTYNEQFF. The CDR3 DNA reads as TGCAGTGCTCCAAGACTAAGCGGGGGGACCTACAATGAGCAGTTCTTC.

This clonotype turned up a few times. One junction end does not reproduce the germline sequence, and a read error may be involved. The chain has TRBV11-3 and TRBJ2-7; TRBD1 matches at 7 bases. In germline, CDR1 is SGHNT, CDR2 YENEEA. This CDR3 spans 14 amino acids. DNA of the CDR3: TGTGCCAGCAGCTCCAACAGGGGCTCCTACGAGCAGTATTTC. Residues: CASSSNRGSYEQYF.

This chain links TRBV6-5 with TRBJ2-3; D is ambiguous. The CDR3 length is 18 residues. Looked up from germline, CDR1 is MNHEY and CDR2 is SVGAGI. Trimming stripped 4 bases from V and 1 base from J, with 21 bases between. CDR3 protein: CASSSFRLGTSRTDTQYF. The CDR3 DNA is TGTGCCAGCAGTTCCTTCCGACTCGGAACCTCTCGCACAGATACGCAGTATTTT.

The chain has TRBV2 and TRBJ1-1; no firm D call. Germline V gives CDR1 SNHLY, CDR2 FYNNEI. CDR3 size: 16 residues. V lost 5 bases and J 0 bases, leaving 16 bases between the germline ends. As DNA, the CDR3 is TGTGCCAGCAGTCGCGGACGAGGAAGGGTGAACACTGAAGCTTTCTTT. Residues: CASSRGRGRVNTEAFF.

The V and J genes are TRBV18 and TRBJ2-1; D perhaps matches TRBD2 (5 bases). The V and J ends lost 2 bases and 2 bases respectively, with 16 bases between them. This CDR3 spans 17 amino acids. Germline V gene sequence: CDR1 KGHSH, CDR2 LQKENI. The CDR3: CASSPLAGRGPYNEQFF. The DNA for the CDR3 is TGTGCCAGCTCACCATTGGCGGGCAGAGGACCCTACAATGAGCAGTTCTTC.

V usage is TRBV27 and J usage is TRBJ1-1; the match to TRBD1 covers 9 bases. The CDR3 consists of 15 residues. Unmatched junction bases numbered 7, after V lost 4 bases and J lost 4 bases. Germline assignment: CDR1 MNHEY and CDR2 SMNVEV (reference sequence). The DNA of the CDR3 is TGTGCCAGCAGTTCCTCGACAGGGGGTTTCACTGAAGCTTTCTTT. This translates into CASSSSTGGFTEAFF.